This is a list of T cell receptor beta chains from one sample in a study of blood T cells in healthy people across ages. TCRdb redid the calling of the 5' RACE reads with MiXCR, one entry per CDR3 protein. The sample has 800,000 to 950,000 distinct CDR3 sequences, roughly 40% seen once. The material sequenced was blood. The source of these receptors is a young man in good health. The CDR3 runs from the conserved cysteine through the conserved F or W. A D gene is named only where the DNA matches it firmly. Only part of the rows carry a size: once, few, many, or a class if the clone is expanded.

V gene	clone size	J gene	D gene	CDR3 protein	CDR3 DNA
TRBV20-1	many	TRBJ2-3	NA	CSAESTDTQYF	TGCAGTGCGGAAAGCACAGATACGCAGTATTTT
TRBV11-2	NA	TRBJ2-7	NA	CASSPYIGEQYF	TGTGCCAGCAGTCCATACATCGGCGAGCAGTACTTC
TRBV20-1	few	TRBJ2-3	NA	CSARPTDTQYF	TGCAGTGCACGTCCCACAGATACGCAGTATTTT
TRBV20-1	once	TRBJ2-6	NA	CSASEGGANVLTF	TGCAGTGCTAGTGAAGGGGGAGCCAACGTCCTGACTTTC
TRBV19	few	TRBJ2-2	NA	CASSRTESGTGELFF	TGTGCCAGTAGTAGGACTGAATCTGGCACCGGGGAGCTGTTTTTT
TRBV4-3	few	TRBJ1-6	NA	CASSQDTGRDSPLHF	TGCGCCAGCAGCCAAGACACAGGGAGAGATTCACCCCTCCACTTT
TRBV2	NA	TRBJ2-2	NA	CASELRRNTGELFF	TGTGCCAGTGAGTTACGACGGAACACCGGGGAGCTGTTTTTT
TRBV29-1	many	TRBJ2-1	TRBD2	CSVNPSGPYNEQFF	TGCAGCGTTAATCCTAGCGGACCCTACAATGAGCAGTTCTTC
TRBV7-2	few	TRBJ2-7	NA	CASSLVAVDEQYF	TGTGCCAGCAGCTTAGTCGCAGTCGACGAGCAGTACTTC
TRBV6-2/TRBV6-3	NA	TRBJ1-1	NA	CASYSVWDAEAFF	TGTGCCAGCTATTCCGTCTGGGACGCTGAAGCTTTCTTT
TRBV4-1	NA	TRBJ2-2	NA	CASSQDGSGSNTGELFF	TGCGCCAGCAGCCAAGACGGTAGCGGATCGAACACCGGGGAGCTGTTTTTT
TRBV4-3	NA	TRBJ1-2	NA	CASSQGTTVSYGYTF	TGCGCCAGCAGCCAAGGTACGACAGTGTCCTATGGCTACACCTTC
TRBV5-1	NA	TRBJ2-7	NA	CASREGLNYEQYF	TGCGCCAGCAGGGAGGGCCTCAACTACGAGCAGTACTTC
TRBV7-3	NA	TRBJ1-2	TRBD1	CASSSQPGTGASGYTF	TGTGCCAGCAGCTCCCAGCCGGGGACAGGGGCGTCTGGCTACACCTTC
TRBV13	many	TRBJ2-1	NA	CASSDVDDEQFF	TGTGCCAGCAGCGACGTAGATGATGAGCAGTTCTTC
TRBV6-6	NA	TRBJ2-5	TRBD2	CASSQRGLAGDEQYF	TGTGCCAGCTCACAACGAGGACTAGCGGGGGATGAGCAGTACTTC
TRBV7-2	NA	TRBJ2-5	NA	CTSNFSRETQYF	TGTACCAGCAACTTTTCCCGCGAGACCCAGTACTTC
TRBV5-6	NA	TRBJ2-5	NA	CASSLSQGLETQYF	TGTGCCAGCAGCTTGAGCCAGGGGTTAGAGACCCAGTACTTC
TRBV30	NA	TRBJ1-2	NA	CAWSPLRNEDYGYTF	TGTGCCTGGAGTCCTCTAAGGAACGAGGACTATGGCTACACCTTC
TRBV12-3/TRBV12-4	NA	TRBJ1-1	NA	CASSSTWKNTEAFF	TGTGCCAGCAGCTCGACCTGGAAGAACACTGAAGCTTTCTTT
TRBV11-2	once	TRBJ2-5	NA	CASSLDSMLQYF	TGTGCCAGCAGCTTAGATTCCATGCTACAGTACTTC
TRBV5-1	NA	TRBJ2-2	NA	CASSPDGDPAGELFF	TGCGCCAGCAGCCCGGACGGTGATCCGGCCGGGGAGCTGTTTTTT
TRBV7-2	NA	TRBJ1-4	TRBD1	CASSIGQVNEKLFF	TGTGCCAGCAGCATAGGACAGGTTAATGAAAAACTGTTTTTT
TRBV7-2	many	TRBJ2-7	NA	CASSPRANSRYEQYF	TGTGCCAGCAGCCCCCGGGCTAACTCCCGGTACGAGCAGTACTTC
TRBV5-5	NA	TRBJ1-2	TRBD1	CASSLKDRAGYGYTF	TGTGCCAGCAGCCTAAAGGACAGGGCTGGATATGGCTACACCTTC
TRBV2	few	TRBJ2-7	NA	CASSARLSYEQYF	TGTGCCAGCTCCGCCAGGCTCTCCTACGAGCAGTACTTC
TRBV7-2	NA	TRBJ2-5	NA	CASSSPWRETQYF	TGTGCCAGCAGCTCCCCTTGGAGGGAGACCCAGTACTTC
TRBV10-3	NA	TRBJ2-7	NA	CAISDGNMDEQYF	TGTGCCATCAGTGACGGGAATATGGACGAGCAGTACTTC
TRBV21-1	NA	TRBJ1-1	NA	CASSKEGYTEAFF	TGTGCCAGCAGCAAAGAGGGTTATACTGAAGCTTTCTTT
TRBV6-5	NA	TRBJ2-4	TRBD1	CASSYSPWDREENIQYF	TGTGCCAGCAGTTATAGCCCCTGGGACAGGGAGGAAAACATTCAGTACTTC
TRBV27	NA	TRBJ1-6	NA	CASSLTGQAHSPLHF	TGTGCCAGCAGTTTAACTGGACAAGCTCATTCACCCCTCCACTTT
TRBV4-3	few	TRBJ2-5	TRBD1	CASSQDLDRSVHNEQYF	TGCGCCAGCAGCCAAGATTTGGACAGGTCAGTTCACAATGAGCAGTACTTC
TRBV12-3/TRBV12-4	once	TRBJ1-3	TRBD1	CASNLEGAFGNTIYF	TGTGCCAGCAATCTGGAGGGGGCATTTGGAAACACCATATATTTT
TRBV27	NA	TRBJ1-1	NA	CASSDTSVGTEAFF	TGTGCCAGCAGCGATACCTCGGTTGGCACTGAAGCTTTCTTT
TRBV6-2/TRBV6-3	NA	TRBJ2-1	TRBD1	CASSYPRGQGNNEQFF	TGTGCCAGCAGTTATCCGAGGGGACAGGGTAACAATGAGCAGTTCTTC
TRBV7-2	many	TRBJ1-2	NA	CASSLDSYRYGYTF	TGTGCCAGCAGCTTGGACTCTTATCGGTATGGCTACACCTTC
TRBV7-9	NA	TRBJ1-4	TRBD1	CASSLRTGGSDEKLFF	TGTGCCAGCAGTTTAAGAACAGGGGGCTCCGATGAAAAACTGTTTTTT
TRBV12-3/TRBV12-4	many	TRBJ2-5	NA	CASSLSVSEETQYF	TGTGCCAGCAGTTTAAGCGTTTCGGAAGAGACCCAGTACTTC
TRBV5-1	NA	TRBJ2-2	NA	CASSWGSRPETGELFF	TGCGCCAGCAGCTGGGGATCCCGACCGGAGACCGGGGAGCTGTTTTTT
TRBV12-3/TRBV12-4	NA	TRBJ1-2	NA	CASSSILGTTSFLNYGYTF	TGTGCCAGCAGTTCTATCCTGGGGACCACATCATTCCTTAACTATGGCTACACCTTC
TRBV18	once	TRBJ1-5	NA	CASSPDRTKDQPQHF	TGTGCCAGCTCACCAGACAGGACAAAAGATCAGCCCCAGCATTTT
TRBV12-3/TRBV12-4	many	TRBJ2-1	TRBD2	CASSLAPSGGAQFF	TGTGCCAGCAGTTTAGCTCCTAGCGGGGGGGCACAGTTCTTC
TRBV7-9	NA	TRBJ1-4	NA	CASTSDRGHNEKLFF	TGTGCCAGCACCTCCGATAGGGGTCATAATGAAAAACTGTTTTTT
TRBV25-1	NA	TRBJ2-3	NA	CASLPALSSPDTQYF	TGTGCCAGCCTACCGGCTTTGTCTAGTCCAGATACGCAGTATTTT
TRBV12-3/TRBV12-4	NA	TRBJ2-2	TRBD2	CASSIGGTGELFF	TGTGCCAGCAGCATCGGGGGGACCGGGGAGCTGTTTTTT
TRBV6-2/TRBV6-3	few	TRBJ1-1	NA	CASISSMAQPEAFF	TGTGCCAGCATCAGCTCGATGGCGCAACCTGAAGCTTTCTTT
TRBV29-1	once	TRBJ2-7	NA	CSVEAGPRSSYEQYF	TGCAGCGTTGAAGCGGGACCGAGATCCTCCTACGAGCAGTACTTC
TRBV14	NA	TRBJ2-7	TRBD2	CASSQEGGISYEQYF	TGTGCCAGCAGCCAAGAGGGGGGGATATCATACGAGCAGTACTTC
TRBV15	NA	TRBJ2-2	NA	CATSRAGDSGELFF	TGTGCCACCAGCAGAGCGGGGGACAGCGGGGAGCTGTTTTTT
TRBV19	NA	TRBJ2-3	NA	CASSVTANTDTQYF	TGTGCCAGTAGTGTCACAGCAAACACAGATACGCAGTATTTT